Here is one TCR beta chain with its context. The CDR3 extends over 13 amino acids. Per the germline V gene, CDR1 is MGHDK and CDR2 is SYGVNS. V was trimmed by 3 bases and J by 6 bases, leaving 8 bases between them. The TCR beta repertoire was assessed by survey-level immunoSEQ sequencing. Clones were sequenced by immunoSEQ multiplex PCR, and TCRdb holds only the in-frame ones, with some missing. The sample shows tens of thousands of clones, 93% of them seen only once. This TCR came from a man aged 40-49 years with rheumatoid arthritis. The rearrangement links TRBV25-1 to TRBJ2-2, with D possibly TRBD1 on 6 matching bases. What was sequenced was PBMCs. Here the CDR3 reads CASSDWTAGELFF. DNA for the CDR3: TGTGCCAGCAGTGACTGGACAGCCGGGGAGCTGTTTTTT.